This T cell receptor (beta chain) was sequenced for a study of response to subunit inactivated influenza vaccine. Findings of the study overall: Each seasonal influenza vaccination, the authors suggested, recruits few new T cells.

A single record per CDR3 protein comes from TCRdb applying MiXCR to the RT-PCR reads. The sample has a few hundred thousand distinct CDR3 sequences, approximately 23% seen once. This clonotype came up a few times. Antigen: not known. The CDR3 runs 14 residues. V was clipped by 4 bases and J by 3 bases, with 12 bases between them. CDR1 is SQVTM and CDR2 is ANQGSEA in the germline V gene. The chain is built from TRBV29-1 and TRBJ1-4; tentatively, D is TRBD1 (6 bases). Source: PBMCs from blood, taken around 22 months after vaccination. The source of this sequence is a man aged 45 to 70 who received an inactivated influenza vaccine. The CDR3 loop reads CSVAAQGANEKLFF. The DNA for the CDR3 is TGCAGCGTTGCAGCACAGGGAGCTAATGAAAAACTGTTTTTT.